This entry lists 2 T cell receptor beta chains sequenced from one sample in a study of cytotoxic CD8 clonotypes in ibrutinib-treated CLL. Only in-frame clones appear in the TCRdb table, and some are missing; sequencing was by immunoSEQ multiplex PCR. The sample includes roughly 220,000 clones, 60% to 80% of them seen just once. Sequencing was performed on PBMCs, taken after 12 months of ibrutinib treatment. Every receptor here comes from a human donor with chronic lymphocytic leukemia.

The chain employs TRBV30 and TRBJ1-2, with no clear D. Deletions cut 0 bases from V and 4 bases from J, with 9 bases between. Germline V gives CDR1 GTSNPN, CDR2 SVGIG (reference sequence). The CDR3 consists of 13 residues. The CDR3 nucleotides read TGTGCCTGGAGTGTACGGGAGGGCTATGGCTACACCTTC. Protein: CAWSVREGYGYTF.

The chain employs TRBV9 and TRBJ2-3; 9 bases line up with TRBD2. The CDR3 runs 14 residues. The trim removed 6 bases at V and 4 bases at J, leaving 6 bases unmatched. Germline V gene sequence: CDR1 SGDLS, CDR2 YYNGEE. This chain's CDR3 is CASMRGLAPDTQYF. The DNA of the CDR3 is TGTGCCAGCATGCGAGGACTAGCGCCAGATACGCAGTATTTT.